The clone carrying this T cell receptor (beta chain) was detected a few times. Its antigen is as yet unknown. Unique molecular identifiers were used to barcode this TCRbeta library. Via MiXCR, TCRdb re-called the PCR reads, giving one row per CDR3 protein. The table has under 250,000 distinct CDR3 sequences, about 6.6% seen once. This CDR3 region has 17 residues. V gave up 5 bases and J gave up 2 bases; unmatched junction bases: 11. CDR1 and CDR2 (germline): SGHAT, FQNNGV. These data come from a study of T-cell reconstitution after alpha-beta-depleted transplantation in children. Whole-study findings and limits: The origin of alpha-beta T cells about two months after transplant was reportedly several hundred expanded graft clones. One year post-transplant, T-cell counts and diversity were largely derived from T cells produced anew. Surviving thymic progenitors and recipient T cells were the source of high TCRbeta diversity at day 60 in some patients.

The starting material was PBMCs, obtained before TCRalphabeta/CD19-depleted stem cell transplant. The chain uses TRBV11-2 and TRBJ1-3; TRBD1 matches at 8 bases. This receptor was identified in a boy younger than 10 with acute lymphoblastic leukemia, due to receive a stem cell transplant. CDR3 nucleotides: TGTGCCAGCAGCCTAAGGGACAGGCCGAGGGCTGGAAACACCATATATTTT. As protein: CASSLRDRPRAGNTIYF.